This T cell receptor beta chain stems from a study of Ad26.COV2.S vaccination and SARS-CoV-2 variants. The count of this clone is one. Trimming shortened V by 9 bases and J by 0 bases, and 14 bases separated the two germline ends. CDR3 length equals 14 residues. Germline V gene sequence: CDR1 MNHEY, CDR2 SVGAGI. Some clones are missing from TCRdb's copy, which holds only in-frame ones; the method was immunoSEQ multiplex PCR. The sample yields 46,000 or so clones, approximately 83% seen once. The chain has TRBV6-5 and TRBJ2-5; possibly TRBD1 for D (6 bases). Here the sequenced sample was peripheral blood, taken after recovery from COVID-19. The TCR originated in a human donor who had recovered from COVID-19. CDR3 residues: CASWDTQYQETQYF. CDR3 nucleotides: TGTGCCAGTTGGGACACCCAGTACCAAGAGACCCAGTACTTC.